The present TCR beta chain was sequenced within a study of blood T cell repertoires in COVID-19. Study-level information: Sources were T cells, B-cell-depleted T cells, or PBMCs; the material itself was cDNA or gDNA.

Sequencing used immunoSEQ multiplex PCR; TCRdb keeps in-frame clones, though not all of them. The sample records 310,000 or so clones, 87% being singletons. Ages ranged from roughly 18 to 100 years, with residence in about two dozen US areas. This CDR3 comprises 17 residues. Germline V gene sequence: CDR1 MNHEY, CDR2 SVGEGT. The J segment lost 5 bases and the V segment lost 5 bases, leaving 14 bases of the junction unmatched. What was sequenced was PBMCs or T cells enriched from blood (not recorded which). The chain combines TRBV6-2 or TRBV6-3 with TRBJ1-5; 8 bases agree with TRBD1. The sequence was obtained from a young woman who had recovered from COVID-19. The CDR3 nucleotides are TGTGCCAGCAGTCTGGCCAGGACAGGGAGGACTTATCAGCCCCAGCATTTT. Translation gives CASSLARTGRTYQPQHF.